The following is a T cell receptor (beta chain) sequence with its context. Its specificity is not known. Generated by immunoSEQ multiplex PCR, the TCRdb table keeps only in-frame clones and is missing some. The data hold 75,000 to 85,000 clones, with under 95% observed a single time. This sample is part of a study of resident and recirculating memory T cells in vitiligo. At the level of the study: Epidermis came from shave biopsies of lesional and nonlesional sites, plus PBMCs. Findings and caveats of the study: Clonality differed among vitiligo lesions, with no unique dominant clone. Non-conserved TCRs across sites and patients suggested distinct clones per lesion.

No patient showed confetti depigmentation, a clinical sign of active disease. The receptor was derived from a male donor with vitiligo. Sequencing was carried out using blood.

CDR3 bases: TGTGCCAGCAGCTTAGGACGGACAGGGCTAAACACCGGGGAGCTGTTTTTT. It translates to CASSLGRTGLNTGELFF. The chain couples TRBV7-9 to TRBJ2-2; 8 bases line up with TRBD1. The CDR3 is 17 residues long. With 1 base clipped from V and 2 bases from J, the junction kept 6 bases outside the gene matches. The germline V gene has CDR1 SEHNR and CDR2 FQNEAQ (reference sequence).